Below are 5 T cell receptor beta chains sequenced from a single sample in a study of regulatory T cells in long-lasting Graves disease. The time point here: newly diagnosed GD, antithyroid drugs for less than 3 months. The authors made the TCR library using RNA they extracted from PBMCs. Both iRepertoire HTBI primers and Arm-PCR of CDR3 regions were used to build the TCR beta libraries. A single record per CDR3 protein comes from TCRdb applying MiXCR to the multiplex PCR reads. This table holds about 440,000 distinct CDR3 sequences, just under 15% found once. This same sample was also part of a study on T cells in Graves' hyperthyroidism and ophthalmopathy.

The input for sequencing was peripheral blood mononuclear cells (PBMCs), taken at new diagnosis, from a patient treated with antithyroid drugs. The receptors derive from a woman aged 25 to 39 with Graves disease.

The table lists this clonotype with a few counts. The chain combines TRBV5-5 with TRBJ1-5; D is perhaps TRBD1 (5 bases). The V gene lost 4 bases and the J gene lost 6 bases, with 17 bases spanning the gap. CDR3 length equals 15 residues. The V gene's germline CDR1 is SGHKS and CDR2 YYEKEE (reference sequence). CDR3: CASSGGGTGIQPQHF. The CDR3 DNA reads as TGTGCCAGCAGCGGGGGAGGGACGGGCATTCAGCCCCAGCATTTT.

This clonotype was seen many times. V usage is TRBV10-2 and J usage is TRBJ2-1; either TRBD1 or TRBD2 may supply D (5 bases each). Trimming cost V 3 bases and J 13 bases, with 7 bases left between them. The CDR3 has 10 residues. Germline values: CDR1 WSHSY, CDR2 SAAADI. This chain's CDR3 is CASSDGGQFF. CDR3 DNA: TGCGCCAGCAGTGATGGGGGACAGTTCTTC.

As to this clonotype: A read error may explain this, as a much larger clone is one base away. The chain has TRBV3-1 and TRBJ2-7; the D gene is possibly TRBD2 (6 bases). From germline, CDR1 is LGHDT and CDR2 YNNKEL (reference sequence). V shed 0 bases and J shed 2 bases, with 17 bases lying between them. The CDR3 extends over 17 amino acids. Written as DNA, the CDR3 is TGTGCCAGCAGCCAAGAAATAGGGCTAGCGAAAACCTACGAGCAGTACTTC. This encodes CASSQEIGLAKTYEQYF.

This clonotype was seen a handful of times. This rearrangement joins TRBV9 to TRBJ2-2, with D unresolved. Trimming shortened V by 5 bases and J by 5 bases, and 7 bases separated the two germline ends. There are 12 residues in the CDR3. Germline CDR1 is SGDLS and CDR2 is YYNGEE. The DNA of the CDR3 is TGTGCCAGCAGTGATCTAACCGGGGAGCTGTTTTTT. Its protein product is CASSDLTGELFF.

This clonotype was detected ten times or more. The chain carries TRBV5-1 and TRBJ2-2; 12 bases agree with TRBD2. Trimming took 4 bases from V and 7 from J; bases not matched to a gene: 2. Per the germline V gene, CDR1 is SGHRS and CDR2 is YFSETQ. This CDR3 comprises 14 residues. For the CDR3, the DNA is TGCGCCAGCAGCGTGACTAGCGGGGGCGGGGAGCTGTTTTTT. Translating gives CASSVTSGGGELFF. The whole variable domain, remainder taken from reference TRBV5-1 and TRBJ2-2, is KAGVTQTPRYLIKTRGQQVTLSCSPISGHRSVSWYQQTPGQGLQFLFEYFSETQRNKGNFPGRFSGRQFSNSRSEMNVSTLELGDSALYLCASSVTSGGGELFFGEGSRLTVL.